This TCR beta chain was sequenced in a study of blood T cell repertoires in COVID-19. Study-level background: COVID-19 samples, acute and convalescent, were from the United States, Italy and Spain. PBMCs, B-cell-depleted T cells, or T cells provided the cDNA or gDNA that made up the material.

From germline, CDR1 is SEHNR and CDR2 FQNEAQ (reference sequence). The V segment lost 3 bases and the J segment 1 base; nucleotides outside the gene matches: 7. The CDR3 extends over 16 amino acids. Profiling relied on immunoSEQ multiplex PCR, and the TCRdb table lists in-frame clones only, not all of them. The sample yields more than 80,000 clones, 70% to 90% seen once. The sample comprised peripheral blood. The receptor was isolated from a woman of 80 years or more with COVID-19, enrolled during active disease. The gene calls are TRBV7-9 and TRBJ2-3; 7 bases map to TRBD1. The CDR3 loop reads CASSLVQGLGTDTQYF. The DNA of the CDR3 is TGTGCCAGCAGCTTGGTACAGGGGTTGGGCACAGATACGCAGTATTTT.